One and the same sample provided the 12 T cell receptor beta chains below, sequenced in a study of shared T cell receptors in the human thymus. Assay used: immunoSEQ multiplex PCR; TCRdb lists only in-frame clones, some missing. The sample carries 540,000 or so clones, about four fifths recorded once. This sample was also put to use in a study of human thymus T cells.

Sample: thymocytes. These receptors came from a boy under two years old with a congenital heart defect.

The chain is built from TRBV19 and TRBJ2-7; 7 nucleotides line up with TRBD1. The CDR3 runs 14 residues. V was clipped by 4 bases and J by 2 bases; unmatched bases: 5. CDR1 and CDR2 from the germline V gene are LNHDA and SQIVND (reference sequence). This CDR3 reads CASSKRQGPYEQYF. CDR3 DNA: TGTGCCAGTAGTAAGAGACAGGGCCCCTACGAGCAGTACTTC.

The V and J genes are TRBV28 and TRBJ2-3, with 8 bases matching TRBD2. This CDR3 comprises 15 residues. V dropped 6 bases and J dropped 6; count of bases not matched to a gene: 11. Germline assignment: CDR1 MDHEN and CDR2 SYDVKM. Here the CDR3 DNA reads TGTGCCAGCAGCCCAGGCACTAGCGGAGGGGATACGCAGTATTTT. Its protein is CASSPGTSGGDTQYF.

The chain couples TRBV7-2 to TRBJ1-2; 9 bases line up with TRBD1. The CDR3 is 16 residues long. The junction had 12 bases not matched to a gene; V was cut back by 3 bases and J by 7 bases. The germline V gene has CDR1 SGHTA and CDR2 FQGNSA. CDR3 sequence reads: CASSFPGTGNCAGYTF. The DNA of the CDR3 is TGTGCCAGCAGCTTTCCAGGGACAGGGAACTGTGCTGGCTACACCTTC.

V gene TRBV4-3 combines with J gene TRBJ2-2; D uncertain. The CDR3 has 16 residues. Germline CDR1 LGHNA, CDR2 YSLEER. Trimming left V 1 base short and J 1 base short, with 10 bases between. CDR3 DNA sequence: TGCGCCAGCAGCCAAGCTGTGCTAAAGAACACCGGGGAGCTGTTTTTT. It specifies CASSQAVLKNTGELFF.

V is TRBV4-3 and J is TRBJ2-7, with D possibly matching TRBD2 (5 bases). The CDR3 loop spans 12 amino acids. Germline V gene lookup returns CDR1 LGHNA and CDR2 YSLEER. The V end was cut by 2 bases, the J end by 7 bases, with 9 bases between. The DNA for the CDR3 is TGCGCCAGCAGCCAAACCTCGGGGGAGCAGTACTTC. It specifies CASSQTSGEQYF.

The gene calls are TRBV27 and TRBJ1-5; the D is unclear. The germline gives CDR1 MNHEY, CDR2 SMNVEV (reference sequence). The length of the CDR3 is 15 residues. V lost 0 bases to trimming and J lost 11 bases, with 17 bases between them. In DNA form, the CDR3 reads TGTGCCAGCAGTTTATCAGTCCCGGGCCGAGGGACCCAGCATTTT. The encoded protein is CASSLSVPGRGTQHF.

Only one count was recorded for this clone. The V and J genes are TRBV10-2 and TRBJ2-1; possibly TRBD1 for D (5 bases). Germline CDR1 WSHSY, CDR2 SAAADI. The CDR3 is 14 amino acids. Deletions cut 4 bases from V and 2 bases from J, with 9 bases between. CDR3 sequence: CASSARETYNEQFF. CDR3 DNA: TGCGCCAGCAGTGCCAGGGAAACCTACAATGAGCAGTTCTTC.

The rearrangement links TRBV6-5 to TRBJ1-2, with 9 bases fitting TRBD1. This CDR3 comprises 15 residues. Trimming at V came to 3 bases and at J to 2 bases, leaving 4 bases not matched to a gene. Germline assignment: CDR1 MNHEY and CDR2 SVGAGI. CDR3 loop: CASSYGDRENYGYTF. Written as DNA, the CDR3 is TGTGCCAGCAGTTATGGGGACAGGGAAAACTATGGCTACACCTTC.

The CDR3 here is CASSFPPGGNNEQFF. The DNA of the CDR3 is TGTGCCAGCAGTTTCCCCCCGGGAGGTAACAATGAGCAGTTCTTC. J is TRBJ2-1 and V is TRBV28, with 7 bases aligning to TRBD2. The CDR3 covers 15 residues. The V gene's germline CDR1 is MDHEN and CDR2 SYDVKM. After removal of 3 bases from V and 5 bases from J, the junction contained 7 bases not matched to a gene.

This sequence joins TRBV27 and TRBJ2-3; a possible D gene is TRBD2 (5 bases). The V end lost 8 bases, the J end lost 0 bases, and 9 bases lay between the germline ends. CDR3 length: 13 residues. Germline CDR1 reads MNHEY; CDR2 reads SMNVEV (reference sequence). As DNA, the CDR3 is TGTGCCAGCTGGACTGGTAGCACAGATACGCAGTATTTT. Translated: CASWTGSTDTQYF.

V usage is TRBV29-1 and J usage is TRBJ2-3; tentative D call: TRBD2 (6 bases). The V gene's germline CDR1 is SQVTM and CDR2 ANQGSEA. There are 13 residues in the CDR3. V was clipped by 4 bases and J by 2 bases, with 10 bases between them. Here the CDR3 reads CSVVGLNTDTQYF. The CDR3 region has the DNA TGCAGCGTTGTGGGACTCAACACAGATACGCAGTATTTT.

This sequence joins TRBV14 and TRBJ2-5; possible D gene TRBD2, 5 bases. Germline loops: CDR1 SGHDN, CDR2 FVKESK. There are 17 residues in the CDR3. V was shortened by 1 base and J by 1 base, with 16 bases between the two germline ends. CDR3 region: CASSQGLGRRAQETQYF. CDR3 DNA sequence: TGTGCCAGCAGCCAAGGGCTGGGGAGAAGGGCCCAAGAGACCCAGTACTTC.